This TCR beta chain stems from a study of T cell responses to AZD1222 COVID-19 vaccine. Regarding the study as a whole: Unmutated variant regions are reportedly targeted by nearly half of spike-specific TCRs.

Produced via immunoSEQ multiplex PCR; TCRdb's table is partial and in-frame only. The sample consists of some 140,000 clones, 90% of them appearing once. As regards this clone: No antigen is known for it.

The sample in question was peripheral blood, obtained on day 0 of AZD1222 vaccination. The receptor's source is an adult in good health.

The CDR3 DNA reads TGTGCCAGCAGCTTAGGCCCTAGCGGGAGCGATGAGCAGTTCTTC. It encodes CASSLGPSGSDEQFF. The genes are TRBV11-2 and TRBJ2-1; 10 bases map to TRBD2. V lost 1 base, J lost 8 bases, and 5 bases stayed unmatched. The CDR3 sequence is 15 residues long. Germline CDR1 SGHAT, CDR2 FQNNGV.